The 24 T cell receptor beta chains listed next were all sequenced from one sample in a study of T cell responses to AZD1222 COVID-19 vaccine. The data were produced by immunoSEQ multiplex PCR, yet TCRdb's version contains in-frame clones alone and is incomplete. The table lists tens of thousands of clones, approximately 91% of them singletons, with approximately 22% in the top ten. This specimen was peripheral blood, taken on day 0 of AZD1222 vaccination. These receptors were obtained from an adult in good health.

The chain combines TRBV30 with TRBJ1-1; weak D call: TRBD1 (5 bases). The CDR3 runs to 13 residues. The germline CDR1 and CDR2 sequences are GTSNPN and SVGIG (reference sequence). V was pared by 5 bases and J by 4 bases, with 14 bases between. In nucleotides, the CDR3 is TGTGCCTGGTCAAGGGGAGAGGGCACTGAAGCTTTCTTT. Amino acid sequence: CAWSRGEGTEAFF.

Written as DNA, the CDR3 is TGTGCCAGCTCACCAGGAGAATTGAGAAACACCATATATTTT. Amino acid sequence: CASSPGELRNTIYF. This chain joins TRBV18 and TRBJ1-3; no clear D. Per germline, CDR1 KGHSH and CDR2 LQKENI. CDR3 length equals 14 residues. The V end was cut by 2 bases, the J end by 5 bases, with 10 bases between.

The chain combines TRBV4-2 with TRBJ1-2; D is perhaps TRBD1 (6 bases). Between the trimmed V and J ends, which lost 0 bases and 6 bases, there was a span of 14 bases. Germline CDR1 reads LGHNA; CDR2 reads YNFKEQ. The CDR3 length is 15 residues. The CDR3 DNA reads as TGTGCCAGCAGCCAAGATGTGGGGGCGACGGATGGCTACACCTTC. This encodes CASSQDVGATDGYTF.

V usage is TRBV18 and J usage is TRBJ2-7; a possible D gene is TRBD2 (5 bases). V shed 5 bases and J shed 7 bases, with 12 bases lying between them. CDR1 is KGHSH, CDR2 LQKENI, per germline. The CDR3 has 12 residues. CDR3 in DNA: TGTGCCAGCTCAACAGCCTCGGGGGAGCAGTACTTC. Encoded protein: CASSTASGEQYF.

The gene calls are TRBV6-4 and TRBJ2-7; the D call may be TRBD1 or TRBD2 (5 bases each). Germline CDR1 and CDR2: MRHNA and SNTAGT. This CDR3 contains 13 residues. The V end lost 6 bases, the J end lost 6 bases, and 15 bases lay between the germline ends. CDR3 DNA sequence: TGTGCCAGCAGCCGGTTATGGGGGACCGAGCAGTACTTC. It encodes CASSRLWGTEQYF.

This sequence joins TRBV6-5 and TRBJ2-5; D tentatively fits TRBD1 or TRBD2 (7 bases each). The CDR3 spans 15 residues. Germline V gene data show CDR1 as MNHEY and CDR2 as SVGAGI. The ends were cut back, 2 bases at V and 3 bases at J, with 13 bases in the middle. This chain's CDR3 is CASSYGAGGEETQYF. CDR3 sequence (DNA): TGTGCCAGCAGTTACGGGGCAGGGGGGGAAGAGACCCAGTACTTC.

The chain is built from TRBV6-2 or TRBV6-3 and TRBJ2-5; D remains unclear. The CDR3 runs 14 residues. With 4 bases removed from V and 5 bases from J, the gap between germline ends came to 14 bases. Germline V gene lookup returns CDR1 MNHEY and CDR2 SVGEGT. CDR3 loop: CASSWAGLRETQYF. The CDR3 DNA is TGTGCCAGCAGTTGGGCAGGCCTTCGTGAGACCCAGTACTTC.

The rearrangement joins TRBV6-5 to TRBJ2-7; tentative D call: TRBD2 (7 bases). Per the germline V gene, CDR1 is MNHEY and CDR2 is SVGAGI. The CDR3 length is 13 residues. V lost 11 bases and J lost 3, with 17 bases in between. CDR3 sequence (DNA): TGTGCCTCGGGGAGGGACACCGGCTACGAGCAGTACTTC. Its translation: CASGRDTGYEQYF.

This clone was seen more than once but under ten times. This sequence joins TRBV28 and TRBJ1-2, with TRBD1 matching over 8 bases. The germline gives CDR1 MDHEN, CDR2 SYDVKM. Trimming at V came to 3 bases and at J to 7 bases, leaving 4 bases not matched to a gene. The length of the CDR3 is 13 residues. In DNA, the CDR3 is TGTGCCAGCAGTTTGACCGGACAGGGTGGCTACACCTTC. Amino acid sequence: CASSLTGQGGYTF.

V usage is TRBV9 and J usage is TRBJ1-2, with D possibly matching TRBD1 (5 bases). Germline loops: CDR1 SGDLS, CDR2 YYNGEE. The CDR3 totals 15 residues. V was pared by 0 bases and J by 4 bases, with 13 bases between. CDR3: CASSVGAKGAYGYTF. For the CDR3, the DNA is TGTGCCAGCAGCGTAGGGGCCAAAGGGGCCTATGGCTACACCTTC.

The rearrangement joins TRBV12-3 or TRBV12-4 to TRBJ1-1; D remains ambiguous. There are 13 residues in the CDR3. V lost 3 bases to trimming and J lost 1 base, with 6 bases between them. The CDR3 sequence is CASSFAENTEAFF. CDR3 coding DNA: TGTGCCAGCAGTTTTGCGGAGAACACTGAAGCTTTCTTT.

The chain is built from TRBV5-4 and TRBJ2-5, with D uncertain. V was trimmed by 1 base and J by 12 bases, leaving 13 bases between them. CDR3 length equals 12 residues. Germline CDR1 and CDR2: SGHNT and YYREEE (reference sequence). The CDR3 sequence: CASSLLATQEYF. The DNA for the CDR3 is TGTGCCAGCAGCTTGCTTGCGACCCAAGAGTACTTC.

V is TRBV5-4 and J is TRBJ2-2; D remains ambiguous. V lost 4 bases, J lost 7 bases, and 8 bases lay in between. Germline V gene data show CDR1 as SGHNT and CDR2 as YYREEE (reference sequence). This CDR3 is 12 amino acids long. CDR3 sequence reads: CASSDHSGELFF. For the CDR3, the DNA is TGTGCCAGCAGCGATCACAGCGGGGAGCTGTTTTTT.

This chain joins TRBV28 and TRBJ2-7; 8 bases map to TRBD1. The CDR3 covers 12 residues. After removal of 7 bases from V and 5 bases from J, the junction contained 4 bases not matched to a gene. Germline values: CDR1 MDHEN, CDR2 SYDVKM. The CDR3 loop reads CASTRTGNEQYF. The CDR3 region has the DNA TGTGCCAGCACCAGGACAGGGAACGAGCAGTACTTC.

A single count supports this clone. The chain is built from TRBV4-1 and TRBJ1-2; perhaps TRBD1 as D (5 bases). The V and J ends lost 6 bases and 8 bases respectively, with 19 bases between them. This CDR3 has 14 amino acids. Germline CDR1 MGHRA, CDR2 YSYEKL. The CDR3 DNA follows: TGCGCCAGCAGGCAACCGGGGCCGTCCACGGGCTACACCTTC. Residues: CASRQPGPSTGYTF.

CDR3 in DNA: TGTGCCAGCTCCGGACTAGCGGGGGGCCTAGCCAAAAACATTCAGTACTTC. Translating gives CASSGLAGGLAKNIQYF. The V call is TRBV27, the J call TRBJ2-4; 14 bases align to TRBD2. Germline-derived CDR1 and CDR2 are MNHEY and SMNVEV (reference sequence). The CDR3 consists of 17 residues. Trimming took 8 bases from V and 0 from J; bases not matched to a gene: 6.

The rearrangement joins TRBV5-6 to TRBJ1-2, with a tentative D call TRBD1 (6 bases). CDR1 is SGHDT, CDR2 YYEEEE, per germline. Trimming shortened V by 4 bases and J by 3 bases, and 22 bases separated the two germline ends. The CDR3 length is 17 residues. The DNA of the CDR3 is TGTGCCAGCAGCGGCACCGGGACACACCCCGGGGACTATGGCTACACCTTC. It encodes CASSGTGTHPGDYGYTF. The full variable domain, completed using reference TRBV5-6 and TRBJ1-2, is DAGVTQSPTHLIKTRGQQVTLRCSPKSGHDTVSWYQQALGQGPQFIFQYYEEEERQRGNFPDRFSGHQFPNYSSELNVNALLLGDSALYLCASSGTGTHPGDYGYTFGSGTRLTVV.

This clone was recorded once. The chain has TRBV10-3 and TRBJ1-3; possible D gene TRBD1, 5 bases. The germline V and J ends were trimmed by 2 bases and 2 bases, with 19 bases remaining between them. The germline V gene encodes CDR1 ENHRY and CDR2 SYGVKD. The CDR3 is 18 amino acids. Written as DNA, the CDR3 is TGTGCCATCAGTGAGGGAAACCCCGGGACGCGAGCTGGAAACACCATATATTTT. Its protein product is CAISEGNPGTRAGNTIYF.

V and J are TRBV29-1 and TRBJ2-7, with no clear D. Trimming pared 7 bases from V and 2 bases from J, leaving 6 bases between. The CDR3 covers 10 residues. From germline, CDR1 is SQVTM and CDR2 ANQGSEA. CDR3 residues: CSAGTYEQYF. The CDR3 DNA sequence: TGCAGCGCGGGCACCTACGAGCAGTACTTC.

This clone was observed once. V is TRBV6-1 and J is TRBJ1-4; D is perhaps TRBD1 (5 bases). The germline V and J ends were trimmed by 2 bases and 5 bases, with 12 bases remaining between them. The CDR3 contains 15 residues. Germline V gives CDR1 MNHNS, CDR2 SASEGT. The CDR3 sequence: CASSEFGAGNEKLFF. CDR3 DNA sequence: TGTGCCAGCAGTGAATTTGGGGCAGGCAATGAAAAACTGTTTTTT.

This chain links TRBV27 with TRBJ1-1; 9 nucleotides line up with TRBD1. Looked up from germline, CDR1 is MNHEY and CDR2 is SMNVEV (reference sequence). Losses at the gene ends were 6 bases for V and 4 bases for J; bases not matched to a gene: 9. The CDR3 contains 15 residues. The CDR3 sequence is CASREYRGLGTEAFF. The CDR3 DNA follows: TGTGCCAGCAGGGAATACAGGGGGCTCGGCACTGAAGCTTTCTTT.

CDR3 region: CASSEPGGRGYTF. The CDR3 region has the DNA TGTGCCAGCAGTGAACCAGGGGGCCGTGGCTACACCTTC. This chain joins TRBV25-1 and TRBJ1-2, with 8 positions matching TRBD1. The CDR3 is made up of 13 amino acids. The junction had 3 bases not matched to a gene; V was cut back by 2 bases and J by 7 bases. From germline, CDR1 is MGHDK and CDR2 SYGVNS.

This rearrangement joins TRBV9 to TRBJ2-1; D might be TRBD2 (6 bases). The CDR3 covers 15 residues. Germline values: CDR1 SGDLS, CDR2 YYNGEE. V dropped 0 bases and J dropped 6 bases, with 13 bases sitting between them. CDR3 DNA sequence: TGTGCCAGCAGCGTAGTCGGGGGAGCATCCAATGAGCAGTTCTTC. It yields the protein CASSVVGGASNEQFF.

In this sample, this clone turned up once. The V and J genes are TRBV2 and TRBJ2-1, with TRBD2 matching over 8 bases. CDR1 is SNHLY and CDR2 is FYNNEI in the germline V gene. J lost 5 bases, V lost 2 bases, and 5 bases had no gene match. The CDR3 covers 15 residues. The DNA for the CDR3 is TGTGCCAGCAGTGAACGGGGGGGCAAGAACAATGAGCAGTTCTTC. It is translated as CASSERGGKNNEQFF. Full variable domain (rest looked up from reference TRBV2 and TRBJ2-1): EPEVTQTPSHQVTQMGQEVILRCVPISNHLYFYWYRQILGQKVEFLVSFYNNEISEKSEIFDDQFSVERPDGSNFTLKIRSTKLEDSAMYFCASSERGGKNNEQFFGPGTRLTVL.